The text below deals with one T cell receptor beta chain. Its antigen is not known. Here immunoSEQ multiplex PCR was the method, and the copy in TCRdb shows in-frame clones only, minus some. In the table there are tens of thousands of clones, more than 70% of which are singletons. The V gene's germline CDR1 is LNHDA and CDR2 SQIVND (reference sequence). This CDR3 comprises 13 residues. V lost 5 bases and J lost 10; bases outside the gene matches: 6. The data originate from a study of graft-versus-host responses after intestinal transplantation. Background on the study: Recipients underwent multivisceral, liver-intestinal, or isolated intestinal transplants. Every transplant recipient was induced with anti-thymocyte globulin, then maintained on tacrolimus and steroids for roughly 3 years.

Study results and caveats: Detected in recipient marrow were GvH clones, some of which were first observed in ileum or blood. Peak levels of circulating GvH clones tracked with early post-transplant HvG declines.

The rearrangement joins TRBV19 to TRBJ1-1; TRBD1 matches at 11 bases. The origin of this receptor is a human donor who received an intestinal transplant. The sample in question was unstimulated CD8+ T cells sorted from spleen or lymph node cells, obtained before intestinal transplant. The CDR3 DNA is TGTGCCAGTAGTTTGGGACAGGGGGTTGGAGCTTTCTTT. It translates to CASSLGQGVGAFF.